A selection of T cell receptor beta chains follows, all from one sample in a study of CD8+ T cells in alopecia areata. Generated by immunoSEQ multiplex PCR, the TCRdb table keeps only in-frame clones and is missing some. The table lists some 160,000 clones, about 71% of them singletons. The source material was CD4+ T cells sorted from blood, sampled at week 4, from a patient treated with tofacitinib. The receptors stem from a human donor with alopecia areata. CDR3s include the opening cysteine and the closing phenylalanine or tryptophan. Each record gives: D gene, V gene, CDR3 length, clone size, J gene, CDR3 protein, CDR3 DNA. The D gene is left open where the match is weak. Clone size, where shown, is once, few, many, or a class for clones that have expanded.

TRBD1,TRBV29-1,12,.,TRBJ2-1,CSGLQGYNEQFF,TGCAGCGGCCTACAGGGGTACAATGAGCAGTTCTTC
.,TRBV2,15,.,TRBJ1-6,CASSEAGAQDSPLHF,TGTGCCAGCAGTGAGGCAGGGGCACAAGATTCACCCCTCCACTTT
.,TRBV4-2,15,few,TRBJ2-7,CASSISARASYEQYF,TGTGCCAGCAGCATATCGGCCAGGGCCTCCTACGAGCAGTACTTC
TRBD2,TRBV5-1,14,.,TRBJ2-7,CASMLAGGTYEQYF,TGCGCCAGCATGCTAGCGGGGGGGACCTACGAGCAGTACTTC
.,TRBV5-1,13,.,TRBJ2-2,CASSWPDTGELFF,TGCGCCAGCAGCTGGCCTGACACCGGGGAGCTGTTTTTT
.,TRBV2,13,.,TRBJ2-7,CASSPDRSYEQYF,TGTGCCAGCAGCCCCGACAGGTCCTACGAGCAGTACTTC
TRBD1,TRBV5-1,14,few,TRBJ1-2,CASSLEQGARGYTF,TGCGCCAGCAGCTTGGAACAGGGGGCGCGTGGCTACACCTTC
.,TRBV18,14,.,TRBJ1-6,CASSPPGRYSPLHF,TGTGCCAGCTCACCACCGGGACGGTATTCACCCCTCCACTTT
.,TRBV2,13,.,TRBJ2-1,CASSEIDQDLQFF,TGTGCCAGCAGTGAGATAGATCAGGATCTCCAGTTCTTC
.,TRBV7-3,13,.,TRBJ1-1,CASSLNGDTEAFF,TGTGCCAGCAGCTTAAATGGGGACACTGAAGCTTTCTTT
.,TRBV5-1,14,few,TRBJ2-7,CASNPSGITYEQYF,TGCGCCAGCAACCCCTCCGGGATCACCTACGAGCAGTACTTC
.,TRBV5-4,15,.,TRBJ2-1,CASSIPPGVGNEQFF,TGTGCCAGCAGCATTCCTCCGGGAGTCGGAAATGAGCAGTTCTTC
TRBD1,TRBV27,16,.,TRBJ1-2,CASSLRYLGQREGYTF,TGTGCCAGCAGTTTACGGTACCTGGGACAGAGAGAGGGCTACACCTTC
TRBD1,TRBV6-5,14,.,TRBJ2-2,CASSNQGAVGELFF,TGTGCCAGCAGTAATCAGGGGGCTGTCGGGGAGCTGTTTTTT
.,TRBV30,14,few,TRBJ2-6,CAWKQGPGANVLTF,TGTGCCTGGAAGCAGGGGCCTGGGGCCAACGTCCTGACTTTC
.,TRBV10-3,13,.,TRBJ2-5,CAISMRVEETQYF,TGTGCCATCAGTATGAGGGTTGAGGAGACCCAGTACTTC
.,TRBV7-8,13,.,TRBJ2-7,CASSLGKTYEQYF,TGTGCCAGCAGCTTAGGGAAGACCTACGAGCAGTACTTC
.,TRBV28,8,.,TRBJ2-7,CPNYEQYF,TGCCCGAACTACGAGCAGTACTTC
TRBD1,TRBV5-1,15,.,TRBJ2-2,CASSFGQANTGELFF,TGCGCCAGCAGCTTCGGACAGGCTAACACCGGGGAGCTGTTTTTT
.,TRBV30,14,.,TRBJ1-2,CAWSPGGRDYGYTF,TGTGCCTGGAGCCCCGGGGGGCGCGACTATGGCTACACCTTC
.,TRBV6-5,14,.,TRBJ1-1,CASSHRTENTEAFF,TGTGCCAGCAGTCACCGGACCGAAAACACTGAAGCTTTCTTT
TRBD2,TRBV5-1,15,.,TRBJ2-2,CASSLLAGNTGELFF,TGCGCCAGCAGCTTACTAGCGGGGAACACCGGGGAGCTGTTTTTT
.,TRBV6-5,12,.,TRBJ2-1,CASSESRNEQFF,TGTGCCAGCAGTGAATCTAGGAATGAGCAGTTCTTC
TRBD2,TRBV29-1,15,.,TRBJ2-7,CSVTGGAAGKYEQYF,TGCAGCGTAACGGGGGGGGCGGCGGGTAAATACGAGCAGTACTTC
.,TRBV6-6,16,.,TRBJ1-6,CASSYSRGRDNSPLHF,TGTGCCAGCAGTTACTCAAGGGGCAGGGATAATTCACCCCTCCACTTT
.,TRBV30,11,once,TRBJ2-1,CAWSNTLGQFF,TGTGCCTGGAGTAATACCTTAGGGCAGTTCTTC
.,TRBV5-1,14,few,TRBJ2-7,CASSLQALSYEQYF,TGCGCCAGCAGCTTACAGGCCCTCTCCTACGAGCAGTACTTC
.,TRBV30,13,.,TRBJ1-2,CAWSVLGTYGYTF,TGTGCCTGGAGTGTACTGGGGACCTATGGCTACACCTTC
.,TRBV30,13,.,TRBJ2-5,CAWTGNTEVAQYF,TGTGCCTGGACAGGGAACACTGAAGTGGCCCAGTACTTC
.,TRBV30,14,.,TRBJ1-6,CAWSAQGYNSPLHF,TGTGCCTGGAGTGCCCAGGGGTATAATTCACCCCTCCACTTT
.,TRBV9,15,.,TRBJ2-5,CASSVEGRREETQYF,TGTGCCAGCAGCGTAGAAGGGAGAAGGGAAGAGACCCAGTACTTC
.,TRBV9,17,few,TRBJ2-3,CASSAMDNHPSTDTQYF,TGTGCCAGCAGCGCCATGGACAACCATCCTAGCACAGATACGCAGTATTTT
.,TRBV29-1,14,.,TRBJ1-5,CSVEVWAGYQPQHF,TGCAGCGTTGAAGTTTGGGCAGGCTACCAGCCCCAGCATTTT
TRBD1,TRBV5-1,14,.,TRBJ2-1,CASSSDRDYNEQFF,TGCGCCAGCAGCTCAGACAGGGACTACAATGAGCAGTTCTTC
.,TRBV11-3,13,.,TRBJ2-5,CASSLYLGETQYF,TGTGCCAGCAGCTTATATCTGGGGGAGACCCAGTACTTC
TRBD1,TRBV6-6,15,few,TRBJ1-1,CASSYSPRGLTEAFF,TGTGCCAGCAGTTACTCGCCCAGGGGGCTCACTGAAGCTTTCTTT
TRBD1,TRBV30,16,.,TRBJ1-4,CAWSTPSDREFEKLFF,TGTGCCTGGAGTACCCCTTCGGACAGGGAATTTGAAAAACTGTTTTTT
.,TRBV5-1,11,.,TRBJ2-5,CASSLQETQYF,TGCGCCAGCAGCCTCCAAGAGACCCAGTACTTC
.,TRBV9,13,.,TRBJ2-5,CASMKRPGETQYF,TGTGCCAGCATGAAGCGCCCAGGGGAGACCCAGTACTTC